One sample yielded the 32 T cell receptor beta chains listed below, sequenced in a study of T cell responses to AZD1222 COVID-19 vaccine. TCRdb's copy holds only in-frame clones and misses some; the assay was immunoSEQ multiplex PCR. The table lists 110,000 to 150,000 clones, 90% to 95% of them singletons. The sample was peripheral blood, taken on day 0 of AZD1222 vaccination. The receptor source for this set is an adult in good health.

This clone was observed once. The V and J genes are TRBV7-2 and TRBJ1-3; a weak D match, TRBD1 (6 bases). Germline-derived CDR1 and CDR2 are SGHTA and FQGNSA. The CDR3 is made up of 16 amino acids. Trimming stripped 0 bases from V and 8 bases from J, with 17 bases between. The CDR3 DNA reads TGTGCCAGCAGCTTAGCCCGACAGGCCCTACCTCACACCATATATTTT. It codes for CASSLARQALPHTIYF.

The chain combines TRBV5-5 with TRBJ1-2; D might be TRBD1 (6 bases). Per germline, CDR1 SGHKS and CDR2 YYEKEE (reference sequence). The germline V and J ends were trimmed by 0 bases and 2 bases, with 17 bases remaining between them. This CDR3 region has 17 residues. In DNA, the CDR3 is TGTGCCAGCAGCTTGGGGGCAGGGGTAGAATTAAACTATGGCTACACCTTC. Translating gives CASSLGAGVELNYGYTF.

CDR3 sequence reads: CASSLGVMETQYF. CDR3 nucleotide sequence: TGTGCCAGCAGCTTAGGGGTGATGGAGACCCAGTACTTC. This chain connects TRBV7-9 to TRBJ2-5, with D unresolved. The CDR3 has 13 amino acids. CDR1 is SEHNR and CDR2 is FQNEAQ in the germline V gene (reference sequence). Trimming stripped 1 base from V and 5 bases from J, with 8 bases between.

This sequence joins TRBV6-5 and TRBJ1-1; D unclear. The CDR3 is 13 residues long. CDR1 and CDR2 from the germline V gene are MNHEY and SVGAGI. Trimming removed 7 bases at V and 5 bases at J, with 14 bases between. As DNA, the CDR3 is TGTGCCAGCACTTCCACTGCCGGGACTGAAGCTTTCTTT. Its translation: CASTSTAGTEAFF.

This chain connects TRBV5-5 to TRBJ2-3, with unresolved D. The CDR3 extends over 13 amino acids. Germline loops: CDR1 SGHKS, CDR2 YYEKEE (reference sequence). The V and J ends lost 5 bases and 2 bases respectively, with 9 bases between them. The DNA for the CDR3 is TGTGCCAGCAGATTTGATATCACAGATACGCAGTATTTT. It is translated as CASRFDITDTQYF.

V gene TRBV7-2 combines with J gene TRBJ1-5; D is undetermined. The V end lost 2 bases, the J end lost 5 bases, and 7 bases lay between the germline ends. Germline V gives CDR1 SGHTA, CDR2 FQGNSA. The CDR3 extends over 13 amino acids. CDR3 nucleotides: TGTGCCAGCAGCTTAAGCAGCTATCAGCCCCAGCATTTT. This encodes CASSLSSYQPQHF.

The J gene is TRBJ2-1, the V gene TRBV5-1; D may match TRBD1 or TRBD2 (7 bases each). CDR1 and CDR2 (germline): SGHRS, YFSETQ. V was clipped by 4 bases and J by 15 bases, with 17 bases between them. The CDR3 contains 12 residues. This chain's CDR3 is CASSDYRGGPFF. CDR3 nucleotide sequence: TGCGCCAGCAGCGACTACAGGGGAGGGCCGTTCTTC.

The chain couples TRBV5-1 to TRBJ1-6, with D possibly being TRBD1 (6 bases). CDR3 length equals 15 residues. The ends were cut back, 4 bases at V and 8 bases at J, with 16 bases in the middle. CDR1 SGHRS and CDR2 YFSETQ come from the germline V gene. CDR3 amino acids: CASSQSTAGDSPLHF. CDR3 nucleotides: TGCGCCAGCAGCCAATCGACCGCAGGGGATTCACCCCTCCACTTT.

The CDR3 DNA is TGTGCCAGTAGTGTCGGGTTTCGTGGCGGGGAGCTGTTTTTT. Amino acids: CASSVGFRGGELFF. The chain combines TRBV19 with TRBJ2-2; D is undetermined. Between the trimmed V and J ends, which lost 5 bases and 7 bases, there was a span of 14 bases. CDR3 length equals 14 residues. The germline CDR1 and CDR2 sequences are LNHDA and SQIVND (reference sequence).

With respect to this clone: Distinct nucleotide sequences in the sample also encode this CDR3. The chain joins TRBV27 to TRBJ1-1, with TRBD1 identical over 7 bases. There are 12 residues in the CDR3. Germline CDR1 and CDR2: MNHEY and SMNVEV (reference sequence). The ends lost 6 bases at V and 5 bases at J; junction bases unmatched: 3. CDR3 sequence: CASRTGWTEAFF. As DNA, the CDR3 is TGTGCCAGCAGGACAGGGTGGACTGAAGCTTTCTTT.

This chain connects TRBV5-1 to TRBJ2-7; D is possibly TRBD2 (7 bases). Germline loops: CDR1 SGHRS, CDR2 YFSETQ. V was shortened by 5 bases and J by 2 bases, with 11 bases between the two germline ends. The CDR3 covers 13 residues. CDR3 bases: TGCGCCAGCAGGGGGGGGCAGGCCTACGAGCAGTACTTC. This encodes CASRGGQAYEQYF.

This clone was counted only a few times. The chain uses TRBV20-1 and TRBJ2-7, with 7 bases matching TRBD1. The CDR3 length is 11 residues. Trimming removed 4 bases from V and 5 bases from J; junction bases left unmatched: 2. CDR1 and CDR2 (germline): DFQATT, SNEGSKA (reference sequence). DNA of the CDR3: TGCAGTGCTAAGACAGGGAACGAGCAGTACTTC. This translates into CSAKTGNEQYF.

The rearrangement links TRBV19 to TRBJ2-1, with 7 nucleotides matching TRBD2. V shed 6 bases and J 10 bases; nucleotides not matched to a gene: 6. Germline-derived CDR1 and CDR2 are LNHDA and SQIVND (reference sequence). CDR3 length: 12 residues. CDR3 loop: CASRTQRGEQFF. The CDR3 bases are TGTGCCAGTAGGACTCAGCGGGGAGAGCAGTTCTTC. The full variable domain, its missing parts supplied by reference TRBV19 and TRBJ2-1, is DGGITQSPKYLFRKEGQNVTLSCEQNLNHDAMYWYRQDPGQGLRLIYYSQIVNDFQKGDIAEGYSVSREKKESFPLTVTSAQKNPTAFYLCASRTQRGEQFFGPGTRLTVL.

The rearrangement joins TRBV12-5 to TRBJ2-5; the match to TRBD1 covers 8 bases. The V and J ends lost 5 bases and 5 bases, in that order; junction bases with no gene match: 7. The CDR3 is 14 residues long. CDR1 and CDR2 (germline): LGHNT, FRNRAP. The CDR3 loop is CASGGQGMRETQYF. Written as DNA, the CDR3 is TGTGCTAGTGGTGGACAGGGAATGCGGGAGACCCAGTACTTC.

This rearrangement joins TRBV18 to TRBJ2-5; tentative D call: TRBD2 (5 bases). Germline-derived CDR1 and CDR2 are KGHSH and LQKENI. CDR3 size: 13 residues. V lost 2 bases to trimming and J lost 7 bases, with 11 bases between them. CDR3 sequence (DNA): TGTGCCAGCTCACCAAGCGGTGGCGCGACCCAGTACTTC. It is translated as CASSPSGGATQYF.

The chain couples TRBV28 to TRBJ1-5, with D perhaps matching TRBD1 (5 bases). The CDR3 is 15 amino acids. Germline V gene data show CDR1 as MDHEN and CDR2 as SYDVKM. The V and J ends lost 2 bases and 3 bases respectively, with 11 bases between them. The CDR3 protein is CASSLPGANNQPQHF. The CDR3 DNA is TGTGCCAGCAGTTTACCCGGGGCCAACAATCAGCCCCAGCATTTT. Full variable domain (outside the CDR3, taken from reference TRBV28 and TRBJ1-5): DVKVTQSSRYLVKRTGEKVFLECVQDMDHENMFWYRQDPGLGLRLIYFSYDVKMKEKGDIPEGYSVSREKKERFSLILESASTNQTSMYLCASSLPGANNQPQHFGDGTRLSIL.

V and J are TRBV3-1 (or the pseudogene TRBV3-2) and TRBJ2-7; D is tentatively TRBD1 or TRBD2 (5 bases each). This CDR3 region has 14 residues. V gave up 3 bases and J gave up 2 bases, with 11 bases separating them. From germline, CDR1 is LGHDT and CDR2 YNNKEL (reference sequence). CDR3 residues: CASSQWDPPYEQYF. CDR3 bases: TGTGCCAGCAGCCAGTGGGACCCGCCCTACGAGCAGTACTTC.

CDR3 sequence reads: CASSIDEVAFDGELFF. The CDR3 coding sequence is TGTGCCAGTAGTATAGATGAGGTAGCGTTCGACGGGGAGCTGTTTTTT. V is TRBV19 and J is TRBJ2-2; tentative D call: TRBD2 (5 bases). CDR1 and CDR2 from the germline V gene are LNHDA and SQIVND (reference sequence). Trimming pared 0 bases from V and 7 bases from J, leaving 15 bases between. The CDR3 loop spans 16 amino acids.

The chain has TRBV12-3 or TRBV12-4 and TRBJ1-5, with D hard to call. CDR3 length: 13 residues. The V end was cut by 3 bases, the J end by 5 bases, with 8 bases between. The CDR3 loop is CASSFSEYQPQHF. As DNA, the CDR3 is TGTGCCAGCAGTTTTAGCGAGTATCAGCCCCAGCATTTT.

The chain links TRBV19 to TRBJ2-3, with D maybe TRBD2 (6 bases). The V gene's germline CDR1 is LNHDA and CDR2 SQIVND (reference sequence). There are 14 residues in the CDR3. The V end lost 5 bases, the J end lost 5 bases, and 14 bases lay between the germline ends. CDR3 region: CASSPMGGGDTQYF. CDR3 coding DNA: TGTGCCAGTAGTCCGATGGGAGGCGGAGATACGCAGTATTTT.

This clone has more than one count but fewer than ten. This sequence joins TRBV2 and TRBJ2-2, with 8 positions matching TRBD2. The germline V gene has CDR1 SNHLY and CDR2 FYNNEI. The junction had 2 bases not matched to a gene; V was cut back by 5 bases and J by 0 bases. CDR3 length: 15 residues. The CDR3 loop reads CASSRLASNTGELFF. CDR3 DNA: TGTGCCAGCAGTAGACTAGCGTCGAACACCGGGGAGCTGTTTTTT. Full variable domain (remainder filled in from reference TRBV2 and TRBJ2-2): EPEVTQTPSHQVTQMGQEVILRCVPISNHLYFYWYRQILGQKVEFLVSFYNNEISEKSEIFDDQFSVERPDGSNFTLKIRSTKLEDSAMYFCASSRLASNTGELFFGEGSRLTVL.

CDR3 region: CASSLMGGVHGYTF. The CDR3 nucleotides read TGTGCCAGCAGTTTGATGGGGGGCGTTCATGGCTACACCTTC. The V gene is TRBV27, the J gene TRBJ1-2; D possibly corresponds to TRBD1 (6 bases). The V gene's germline CDR1 is MNHEY and CDR2 SMNVEV (reference sequence). This CDR3 is 14 amino acids long. V gave up 3 bases and J gave up 6 bases, with 14 bases separating them.

The rearrangement links TRBV7-2 to TRBJ1-1; TRBD1 is a possible D gene (6 bases). CDR3 length equals 15 residues. Trimming shortened V by 10 bases and J by 6 bases, and 24 bases separated the two germline ends. The germline V gene encodes CDR1 SGHTA and CDR2 FQGNSA. The CDR3: CATNQRGTIGSEAFF. The CDR3 region has the DNA TGTGCCACCAACCAAAGGGGGACGATCGGGTCTGAAGCTTTCTTT.

The chain couples TRBV28 to TRBJ1-3; possible D gene TRBD1, 6 bases. Germline CDR1 reads MDHEN; CDR2 reads SYDVKM. The germline V and J ends were trimmed by 7 bases and 11 bases, with 15 bases remaining between them. CDR3 length: 12 residues. The CDR3 sequence: CASTNTGPAIYF. The CDR3 region has the DNA TGTGCCAGCACTAATACAGGGCCCGCCATATATTTT.

This sequence joins TRBV18 and TRBJ1-4, with 12 bases identical to TRBD1. CDR1 is KGHSH, CDR2 LQKENI, per germline. The CDR3 is made up of 19 amino acids. Trimming took 1 base from V and 5 from J; bases not matched to a gene: 11. The CDR3, as DNA: TGTGCCAGCTCACCACTTGCCACCATGGGACAGGGGGCAAATGAAAAACTGTTTTTT. Encoded protein: CASSPLATMGQGANEKLFF.

V and J are TRBV18 and TRBJ1-2, with D hard to call. The CDR3 totals 15 residues. Trimming took 6 bases from V and 4 from J, leaving 18 bases between them. Germline V gene sequence: CDR1 KGHSH, CDR2 LQKENI. The CDR3 DNA follows: TGTGCCAGCTCCACGAAAGGGATCTCTTCCTATGGCTACACCTTC. The encoded protein is CASSTKGISSYGYTF.

The rearrangement uses TRBV3-1 (or the pseudogene TRBV3-2) and TRBJ2-3; D gene uncertain. The germline CDR1 and CDR2 sequences are LGHDT and YNNKEL (reference sequence). The CDR3 length is 15 residues. V lost 6 bases, J lost 8 bases, and 21 bases lay in between. CDR3 amino acids: CASRAKSSTVGTQYF. In DNA, the CDR3 is TGTGCCAGCAGAGCCAAGAGTAGCACCGTAGGTACGCAGTATTTT.

The J gene is TRBJ1-2, the V gene TRBV3-1 (or the pseudogene TRBV3-2); D gene ambiguous. Trimming stripped 1 base from V and 5 bases from J, with 11 bases between. This CDR3 has 14 residues. Germline CDR1 and CDR2: LGHDT and YNNKEL (reference sequence). The CDR3: CASSQGTRSYGYTF. Written as DNA, the CDR3 is TGTGCCAGCAGCCAAGGTACCAGGTCGTATGGCTACACCTTC.

The chain combines TRBV10-3 with TRBJ2-2; 11 nucleotides align to TRBD2. The germline V gene encodes CDR1 ENHRY and CDR2 SYGVKD. Trimming removed 4 bases from V and 0 bases from J; junction bases left unmatched: 10. The CDR3 covers 19 residues. The CDR3 is CAISARLGLADSNTGELFF. The CDR3 bases are TGTGCCATCAGTGCCAGGCTGGGACTAGCGGATTCGAACACCGGGGAGCTGTTTTTT.

This chain uses TRBV7-2 with TRBJ2-5; 7 positions agree with TRBD2. V was clipped by 5 bases and J by 3 bases; unmatched bases: 9. The germline gives CDR1 SGHTA, CDR2 FQGNSA. CDR3 length: 15 amino acids. In nucleotides, the CDR3 is TGTGCCAGCAGCCCCCCGGGAGGCGGAAAAGAGACCCAGTACTTC. Its protein product is CASSPPGGGKETQYF.

This sequence joins TRBV11-2 and TRBJ2-1, with 11 bases fitting TRBD2. V shed 1 base, J shed 7 bases, and the junction held 9 bases outside the gene matches. This CDR3 region has 17 residues. Germline assignment: CDR1 SGHAT and CDR2 FQNNGV. The CDR3 sequence: CASSLAASGRLRNEQFF. The CDR3 coding sequence is TGTGCCAGCAGCTTAGCGGCTAGCGGGAGGCTGAGGAATGAGCAGTTCTTC.

The genes are TRBV5-1 and TRBJ1-2; TRBD1 matches at 9 bases. CDR3 length: 14 amino acids. Trimming at V came to 4 bases and at J to 6 bases, leaving 7 bases not matched to a gene. Looked up from germline, CDR1 is SGHRS and CDR2 is YFSETQ. The CDR3 DNA reads TGCGCCAGCAGCGACACACAGGGGGCGGATGGCTACACCTTC. Protein product: CASSDTQGADGYTF.